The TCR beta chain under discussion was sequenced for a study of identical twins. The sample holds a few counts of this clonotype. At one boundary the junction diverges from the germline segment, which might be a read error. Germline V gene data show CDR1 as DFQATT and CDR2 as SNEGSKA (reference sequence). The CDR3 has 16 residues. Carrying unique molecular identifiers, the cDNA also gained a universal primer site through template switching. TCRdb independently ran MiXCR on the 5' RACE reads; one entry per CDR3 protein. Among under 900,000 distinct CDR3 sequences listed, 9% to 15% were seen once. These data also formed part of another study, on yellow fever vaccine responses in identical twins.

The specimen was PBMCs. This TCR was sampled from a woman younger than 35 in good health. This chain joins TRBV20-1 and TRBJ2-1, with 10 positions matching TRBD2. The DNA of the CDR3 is TGCAGTGCGAGAGGTCTAGCGGGAGTTAATTACAATGAGCAGTTCTTC. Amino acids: CSARGLAGVNYNEQFF.